The clone carrying this T cell receptor (beta chain) was detected a few times. Molecular barcoding with unique molecular identifiers was used for the TCRbeta library. One entry per CDR3 protein results from TCRdb running MiXCR on the PCR reads. The data hold just under 550,000 distinct CDR3 sequences, with around 20% observed a single time. The data belong to a study of T-cell reconstitution after alpha-beta-depleted transplantation in children. V lost 0 bases, J lost 7 bases, and 19 bases lay in between. Germline-derived CDR1 and CDR2 are SGHRS and YFSETQ. The CDR3 is 17 residues long. The receptor was derived from a human donor who donated a stem cell graft to a child with acute lymphoblastic leukemia. Source: PBMCs from the stem cell graft donor, taken from the stem cell graft. This chain joins TRBV5-1 and TRBJ2-2; maybe TRBD2 (5 bases). The CDR3 here is CASSLVTRGREGGELFF. CDR3 nucleotides: TGCGCCAGCAGCTTGGTAACGAGAGGGCGAGAAGGCGGGGAGCTGTTTTTT.